Included here is one TCR beta chain sequence, with context. Its antigen is still unknown. The entry originates in a study of glioma-infiltrating T cells after dendritic cell vaccination. About the study: Samples are from glioblastoma patients in Phase I and II dendritic cell vaccine trials. Autologous tumor lysate was loaded overnight onto monocyte-derived dendritic cells grown approximately seven days with IL-4 and GM-CSF. Study results and limitations: Complete blood and tumor specimen sets were limited to few patients. Higher pretreatment TIL content predicted longer progression-free time and survival.

Generated by immunoSEQ multiplex PCR, the TCRdb table keeps only in-frame clones and is missing some. This sample has under 100,000 clones, with more than 75% found just once. CDR1 is SGHTA and CDR2 is FQGNSA in the germline V gene. This CDR3 has 14 amino acids. V was cut by 7 bases and J by 0 bases, with 12 bases left in between. The chain is built from TRBV7-2 and TRBJ1-1, with D hard to call. The input for sequencing was blood, taken before dendritic cell vaccination. This receptor was taken from a human donor with glioblastoma. The CDR3 loop is CASKKELVNTEAFF. The CDR3 coding sequence is TGTGCCAGCAAAAAGGAGCTGGTGAACACTGAAGCTTTCTTT. The whole variable domain, filled in from reference TRBV7-2 and TRBJ1-1, reads GAGVSQSPSNKVTEKGKDVELRCDPISGHTALYWYRQSLGQGLEFLIYFQGNSAPDKSGLPSDRFSAERTGGSVSTLTIQRTQQEDSAVYLCASKKELVNTEAFFGQGTRLTVV.